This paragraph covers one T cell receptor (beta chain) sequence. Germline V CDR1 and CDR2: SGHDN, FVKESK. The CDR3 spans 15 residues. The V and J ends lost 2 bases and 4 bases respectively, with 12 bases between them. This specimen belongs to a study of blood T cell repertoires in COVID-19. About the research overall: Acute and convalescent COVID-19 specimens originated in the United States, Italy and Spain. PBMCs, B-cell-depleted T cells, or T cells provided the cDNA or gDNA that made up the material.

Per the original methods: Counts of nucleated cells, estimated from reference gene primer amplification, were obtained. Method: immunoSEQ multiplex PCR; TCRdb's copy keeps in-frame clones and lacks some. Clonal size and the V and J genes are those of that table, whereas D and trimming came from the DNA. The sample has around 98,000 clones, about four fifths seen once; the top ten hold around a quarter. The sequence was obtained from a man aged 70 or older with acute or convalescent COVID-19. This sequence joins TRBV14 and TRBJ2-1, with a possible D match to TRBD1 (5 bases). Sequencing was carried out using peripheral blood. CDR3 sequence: CASSQRGIIYNEQFF. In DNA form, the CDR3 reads TGTGCCAGCAGCCAAAGGGGAATAATATACAATGAGCAGTTCTTC.